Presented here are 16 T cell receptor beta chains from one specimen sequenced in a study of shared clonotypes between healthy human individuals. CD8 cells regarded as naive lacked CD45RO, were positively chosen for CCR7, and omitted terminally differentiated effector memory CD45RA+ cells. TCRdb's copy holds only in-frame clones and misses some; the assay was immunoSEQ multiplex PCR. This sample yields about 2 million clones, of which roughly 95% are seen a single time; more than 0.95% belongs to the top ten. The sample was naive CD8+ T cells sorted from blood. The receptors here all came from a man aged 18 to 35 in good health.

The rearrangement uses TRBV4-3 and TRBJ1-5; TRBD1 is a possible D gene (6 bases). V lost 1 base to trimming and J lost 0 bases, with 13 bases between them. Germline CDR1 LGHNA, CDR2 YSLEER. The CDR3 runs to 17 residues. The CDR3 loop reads CASSQGTDSYSNQPQHF. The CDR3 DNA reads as TGCGCCAGCAGCCAAGGGACAGACTCTTATAGCAATCAGCCCCAGCATTTT.

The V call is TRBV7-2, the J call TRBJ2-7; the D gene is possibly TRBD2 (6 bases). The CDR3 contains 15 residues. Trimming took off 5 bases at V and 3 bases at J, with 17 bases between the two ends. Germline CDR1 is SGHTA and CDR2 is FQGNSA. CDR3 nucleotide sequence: TGTGCCAGCAGCCTAGGGGTTAGCGGAGTCTACGAGCAGTACTTC. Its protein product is CASSLGVSGVYEQYF. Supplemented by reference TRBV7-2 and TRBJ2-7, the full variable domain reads GAGVSQSPSNKVTEKGKDVELRCDPISGHTALYWYRQSLGQGLEFLIYFQGNSAPDKSGLPSDRFSAERTGGSVSTLTIQRTQQEDSAVYLCASSLGVSGVYEQYFGPGTRLTVT.

CDR3: CASSQEPGLDSPLHF. CDR3 DNA: TGCGCCAGCAGCCAAGAGCCCGGCCTCGATTCACCCCTCCACTTT. This chain uses TRBV4-1 with TRBJ1-6, with unresolved D. The germline CDR1 and CDR2 sequences are MGHRA and YSYEKL. The CDR3 totals 15 residues. The V end lost 0 bases, the J end lost 8 bases, and 11 bases lay between the germline ends.

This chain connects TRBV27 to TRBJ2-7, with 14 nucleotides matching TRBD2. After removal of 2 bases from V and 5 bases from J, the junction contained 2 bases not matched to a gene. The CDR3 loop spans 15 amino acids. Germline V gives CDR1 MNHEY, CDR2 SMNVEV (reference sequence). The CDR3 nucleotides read TGTGCCAGCAGTTTAGGGACTAGCGGGAGAAACGAGCAGTACTTC. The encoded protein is CASSLGTSGRNEQYF.

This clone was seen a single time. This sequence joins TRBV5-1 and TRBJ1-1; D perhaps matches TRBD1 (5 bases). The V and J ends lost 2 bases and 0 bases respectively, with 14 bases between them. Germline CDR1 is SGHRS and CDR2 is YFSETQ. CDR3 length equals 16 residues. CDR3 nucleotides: TGCGCCAGCAGCTTCACGCGGGCAGGGCTGAACACTGAAGCTTTCTTT. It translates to CASSFTRAGLNTEAFF.

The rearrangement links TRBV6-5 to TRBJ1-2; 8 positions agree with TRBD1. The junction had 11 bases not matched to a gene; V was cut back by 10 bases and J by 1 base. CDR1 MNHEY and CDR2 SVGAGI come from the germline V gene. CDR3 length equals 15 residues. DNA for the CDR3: TGTGCCACCCGGGACAGGAACCTAAGTAACTATGGCTACACCTTC. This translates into CATRDRNLSNYGYTF.

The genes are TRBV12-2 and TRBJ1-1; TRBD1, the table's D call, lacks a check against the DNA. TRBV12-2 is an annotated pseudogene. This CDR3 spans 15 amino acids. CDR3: CASRRSQGMNTEAFF. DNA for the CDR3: TGTGCAAGTCGCCGTTCTCAGGGGATGAACACTGAAGCTTTCTTT.

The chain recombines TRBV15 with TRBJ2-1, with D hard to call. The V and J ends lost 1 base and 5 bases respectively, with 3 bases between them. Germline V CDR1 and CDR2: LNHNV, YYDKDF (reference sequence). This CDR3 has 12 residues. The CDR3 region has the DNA TGTGCCACCAGCAGAGGAAACAATGAGCAGTTCTTC. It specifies CATSRGNNEQFF.

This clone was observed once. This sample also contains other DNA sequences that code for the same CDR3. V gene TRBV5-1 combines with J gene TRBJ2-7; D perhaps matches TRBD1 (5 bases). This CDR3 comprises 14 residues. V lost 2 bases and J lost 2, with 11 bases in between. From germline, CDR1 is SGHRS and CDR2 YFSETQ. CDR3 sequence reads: CASSLGDYPYEQYF. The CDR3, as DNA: TGCGCCAGCAGCTTAGGGGATTACCCCTACGAGCAGTACTTC. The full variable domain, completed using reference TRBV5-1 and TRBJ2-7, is KAGVTQTPRYLIKTRGQQVTLSCSPISGHRSVSWYQQTPGQGLQFLFEYFSETQRNKGNFPGRFSGRQFSNSRSEMNVSTLELGDSALYLCASSLGDYPYEQYFGPGTRLTVT.

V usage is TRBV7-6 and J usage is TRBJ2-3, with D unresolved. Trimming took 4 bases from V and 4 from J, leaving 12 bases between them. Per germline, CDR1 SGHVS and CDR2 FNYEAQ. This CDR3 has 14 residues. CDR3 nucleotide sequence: TGTGCCAGCAGCTCCGATCCGGGCTCAGATACGCAGTATTTT. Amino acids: CASSSDPGSDTQYF.

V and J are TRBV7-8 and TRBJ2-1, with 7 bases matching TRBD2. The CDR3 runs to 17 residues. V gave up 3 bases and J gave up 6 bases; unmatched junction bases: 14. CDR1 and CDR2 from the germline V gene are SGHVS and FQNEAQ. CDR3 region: CASSFKGLPTGGNEQFF. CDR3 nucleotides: TGTGCCAGCAGCTTTAAGGGACTACCCACAGGAGGCAATGAGCAGTTCTTC.

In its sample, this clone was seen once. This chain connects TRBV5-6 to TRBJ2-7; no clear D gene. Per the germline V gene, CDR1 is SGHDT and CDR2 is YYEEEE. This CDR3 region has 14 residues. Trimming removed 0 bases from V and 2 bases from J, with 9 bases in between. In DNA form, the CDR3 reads TGTGCCAGCAGCTTGGGGCACAGCCCCTACGAGCAGTACTTC. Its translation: CASSLGHSPYEQYF. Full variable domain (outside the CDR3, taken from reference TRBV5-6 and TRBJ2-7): DAGVTQSPTHLIKTRGQQVTLRCSPKSGHDTVSWYQQALGQGPQFIFQYYEEEERQRGNFPDRFSGHQFPNYSSELNVNALLLGDSALYLCASSLGHSPYEQYFGPGTRLTVT.

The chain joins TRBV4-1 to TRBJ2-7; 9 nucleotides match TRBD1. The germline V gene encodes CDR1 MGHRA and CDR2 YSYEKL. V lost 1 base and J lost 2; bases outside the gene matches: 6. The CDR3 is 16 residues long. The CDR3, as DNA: TGCGCCAGCAGCCAAGGAACAGGGGGCTTTACCTACGAGCAGTACTTC. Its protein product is CASSQGTGGFTYEQYF.

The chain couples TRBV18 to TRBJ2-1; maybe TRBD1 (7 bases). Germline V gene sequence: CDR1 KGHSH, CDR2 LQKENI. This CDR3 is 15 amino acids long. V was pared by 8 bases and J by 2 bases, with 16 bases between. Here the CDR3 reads CASTGEQGAYNEQFF. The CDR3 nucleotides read TGTGCCAGCACGGGGGAGCAGGGGGCCTACAATGAGCAGTTCTTC.

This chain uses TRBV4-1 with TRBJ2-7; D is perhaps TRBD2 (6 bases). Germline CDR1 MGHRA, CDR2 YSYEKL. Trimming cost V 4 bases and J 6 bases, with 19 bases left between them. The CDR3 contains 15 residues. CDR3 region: CASSLAGTPASEQYF. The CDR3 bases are TGCGCCAGCAGCCTCGCCGGGACTCCAGCCAGCGAGCAGTACTTC.

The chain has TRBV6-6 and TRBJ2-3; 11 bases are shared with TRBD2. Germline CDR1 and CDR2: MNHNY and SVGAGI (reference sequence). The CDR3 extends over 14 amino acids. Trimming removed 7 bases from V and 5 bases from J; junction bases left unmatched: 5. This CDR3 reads CASTVAGGQDTQYF. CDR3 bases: TGTGCCAGCACCGTAGCGGGGGGGCAAGATACGCAGTATTTT.